This TCR beta chain comes out of a study of cytomegalovirus exposure and HLA in healthy donors. The CDR3 sequence is 14 residues long. V was trimmed by 0 bases and J by 2 bases, leaving 7 bases between them. Germline V gene data show CDR1 as MGHRA and CDR2 as YSYEKL. PCR was performed using 60 Vbeta and 13 Jbeta primers. Generated by immunoSEQ multiplex PCR, the TCRdb table keeps only in-frame clones and is missing some. The repertoire has over 40,000 clones, about 72% of them found once; the top ten carry approximately 6%. The source is a man aged 25-45 years in good health and CMV-seronegative. V gene TRBV4-1 combines with J gene TRBJ1-1; no reliable D call. Material for sequencing was PBMCs. In nucleotides, the CDR3 is TGCGCCAGCAGCCAAGATTGGGCCAACACTGAAGCTTTCTTT. As protein: CASSQDWANTEAFF.